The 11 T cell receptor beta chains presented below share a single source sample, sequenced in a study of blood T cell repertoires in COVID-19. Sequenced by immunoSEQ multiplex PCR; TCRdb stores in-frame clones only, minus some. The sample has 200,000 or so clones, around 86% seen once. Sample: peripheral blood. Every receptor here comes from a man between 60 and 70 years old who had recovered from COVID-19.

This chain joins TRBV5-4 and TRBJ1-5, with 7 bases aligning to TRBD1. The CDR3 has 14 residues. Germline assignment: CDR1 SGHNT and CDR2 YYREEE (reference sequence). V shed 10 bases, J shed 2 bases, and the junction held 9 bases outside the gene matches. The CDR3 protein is CAGSQGGRNQPQHF. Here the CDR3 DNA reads TGTGCCGGCTCCCAAGGGGGCCGCAATCAGCCCCAGCATTTT. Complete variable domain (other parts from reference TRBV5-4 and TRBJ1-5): ETGVTQSPTHLIKTRGQQVTLRCSSQSGHNTVSWYQQALGQGPQFIFQYYREEENGRGNFPPRFSGLQFPNYSSELNVNALELDDSALYLCAGSQGGRNQPQHFGDGTRLSIL.

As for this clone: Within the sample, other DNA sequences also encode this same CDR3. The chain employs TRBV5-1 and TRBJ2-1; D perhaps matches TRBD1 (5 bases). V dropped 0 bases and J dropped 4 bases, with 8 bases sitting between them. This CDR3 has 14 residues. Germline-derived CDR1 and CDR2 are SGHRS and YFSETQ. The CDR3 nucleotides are TGCGCCAGCAGCTTGGGACAGACATACAATGAGCAGTTCTTC. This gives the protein CASSLGQTYNEQFF. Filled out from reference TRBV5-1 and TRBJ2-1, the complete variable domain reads KAGVTQTPRYLIKTRGQQVTLSCSPISGHRSVSWYQQTPGQGLQFLFEYFSETQRNKGNFPGRFSGRQFSNSRSEMNVSTLELGDSALYLCASSLGQTYNEQFFGPGTRLTVL.

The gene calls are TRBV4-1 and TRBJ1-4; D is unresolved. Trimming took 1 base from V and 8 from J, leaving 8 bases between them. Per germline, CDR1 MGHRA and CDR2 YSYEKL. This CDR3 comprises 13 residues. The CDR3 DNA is TGCGCCAGCAGCCAAGCATCACAAGAAAAACTGTTTTTT. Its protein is CASSQASQEKLFF.

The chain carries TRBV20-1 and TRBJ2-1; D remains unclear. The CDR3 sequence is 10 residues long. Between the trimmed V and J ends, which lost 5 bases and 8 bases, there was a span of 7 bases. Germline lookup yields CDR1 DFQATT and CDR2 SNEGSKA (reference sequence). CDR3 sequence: CSAGLDEQFF. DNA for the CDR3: TGCAGTGCTGGCCTAGATGAGCAGTTCTTC.

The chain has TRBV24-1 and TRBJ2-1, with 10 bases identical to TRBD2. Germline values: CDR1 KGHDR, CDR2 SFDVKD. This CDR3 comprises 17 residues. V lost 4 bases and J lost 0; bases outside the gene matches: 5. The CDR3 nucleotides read TGTGCCACCAGTGACTCTAGCGGGGGCTCCTCCTACAATGAGCAGTTCTTC. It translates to CATSDSSGGSSYNEQFF.

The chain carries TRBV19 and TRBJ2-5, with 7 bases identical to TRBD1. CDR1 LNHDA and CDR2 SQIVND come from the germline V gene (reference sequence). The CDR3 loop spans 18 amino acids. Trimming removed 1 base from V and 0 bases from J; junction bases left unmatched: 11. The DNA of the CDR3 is TGTGCCAGTAGTATAGCCCAGACAGGGCGATCGTACCAAGAGACCCAGTACTTC. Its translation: CASSIAQTGRSYQETQYF. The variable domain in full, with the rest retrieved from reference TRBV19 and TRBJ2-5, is DGGITQSPKYLFRKEGQNVTLSCEQNLNHDAMYWYRQDPGQGLRLIYYSQIVNDFQKGDIAEGYSVSREKKESFPLTVTSAQKNPTAFYLCASSIAQTGRSYQETQYFGPGTRLLVL.

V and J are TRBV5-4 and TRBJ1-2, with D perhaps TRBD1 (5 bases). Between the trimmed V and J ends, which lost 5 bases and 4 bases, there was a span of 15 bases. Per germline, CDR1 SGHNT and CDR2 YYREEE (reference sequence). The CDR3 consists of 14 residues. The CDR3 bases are TGTGCCAGCAGTCCTCCGGGACTAACCTATGGCTACACCTTC. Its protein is CASSPPGLTYGYTF.

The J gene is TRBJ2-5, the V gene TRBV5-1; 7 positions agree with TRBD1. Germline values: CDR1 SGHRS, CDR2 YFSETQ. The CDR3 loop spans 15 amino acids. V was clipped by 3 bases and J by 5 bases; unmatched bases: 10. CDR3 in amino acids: CASSSGKGAGETQYF. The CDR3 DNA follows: TGCGCCAGCAGCTCCGGGAAGGGGGCTGGGGAGACCCAGTACTTC. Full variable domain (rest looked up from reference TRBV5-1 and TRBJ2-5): KAGVTQTPRYLIKTRGQQVTLSCSPISGHRSVSWYQQTPGQGLQFLFEYFSETQRNKGNFPGRFSGRQFSNSRSEMNVSTLELGDSALYLCASSSGKGAGETQYFGPGTRLLVL.

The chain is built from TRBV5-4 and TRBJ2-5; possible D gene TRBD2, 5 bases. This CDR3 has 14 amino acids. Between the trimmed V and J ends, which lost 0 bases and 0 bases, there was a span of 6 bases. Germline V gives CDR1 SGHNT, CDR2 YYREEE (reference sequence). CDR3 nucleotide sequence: TGTGCCAGCAGCTTGGGTAGCGACCAAGAGACCCAGTACTTC. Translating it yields CASSLGSDQETQYF.

CDR3 DNA: TGTGCCAGCAGCTTAGGCGACAGGGCGGGGGATACGCAGTATTTT. The encoded protein is CASSLGDRAGDTQYF. The chain joins TRBV7-6 to TRBJ2-3, with D possibly being TRBD1 (7 bases). Trimming pared 1 base from V and 6 bases from J, leaving 14 bases between. This CDR3 contains 15 residues. Germline CDR1 SGHVS, CDR2 FNYEAQ.

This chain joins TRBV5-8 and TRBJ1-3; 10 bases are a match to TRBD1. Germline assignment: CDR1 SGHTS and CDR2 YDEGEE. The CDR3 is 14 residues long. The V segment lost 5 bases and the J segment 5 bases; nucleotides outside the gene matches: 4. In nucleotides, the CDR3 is TGTGCCAGCAGTTCGGGACAGGGGAGAAACACCATATATTTT. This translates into CASSSGQGRNTIYF.